Each of the 2 T cell receptor beta chains below was sequenced from the same sample in a study of shared clonotypes between healthy human individuals. Naive CD8 cells were CD45RO-negative, positively selected for CCR7, excluding terminally differentiated effector memory CD45RA+ cells. The protocol was immunoSEQ multiplex PCR, while the TCRdb copy is restricted to in-frame clones and leaves out a portion. The repertoire holds about 2 million clones, with just under 95% as singletons. The sample taken for sequencing was naive CD8+ T cells sorted from blood. These TCRs come from a man aged 18 to 35 in good health.

A remark on this clone: The same CDR3 also results from other DNA sequences found in this sample. V and J are TRBV13 and TRBJ2-5; perhaps D is TRBD1 or TRBD2 (6 bases each). The CDR3 is 12 residues long. CDR1 is PRHDT, CDR2 FYEKMQ, per germline (reference sequence). V dropped 5 bases and J dropped 5 bases, with 9 bases sitting between them. CDR3 DNA sequence: TGTGCCAGCAGCCAAGGGGGGGAGACCCAGTACTTC. Translation gives CASSQGGETQYF.

This sequence joins TRBV7-9 and TRBJ2-5, with D perhaps TRBD2 (6 bases). V lost 1 base and J 3 bases, leaving 21 bases between the germline ends. Per germline, CDR1 SEHNR and CDR2 FQNEAQ (reference sequence). CDR3 length: 18 amino acids. The CDR3 region is CASSLGGPPATREETQYF. The CDR3 DNA reads TGTGCCAGCAGCTTAGGAGGTCCCCCGGCGACTAGGGAAGAGACCCAGTACTTC.